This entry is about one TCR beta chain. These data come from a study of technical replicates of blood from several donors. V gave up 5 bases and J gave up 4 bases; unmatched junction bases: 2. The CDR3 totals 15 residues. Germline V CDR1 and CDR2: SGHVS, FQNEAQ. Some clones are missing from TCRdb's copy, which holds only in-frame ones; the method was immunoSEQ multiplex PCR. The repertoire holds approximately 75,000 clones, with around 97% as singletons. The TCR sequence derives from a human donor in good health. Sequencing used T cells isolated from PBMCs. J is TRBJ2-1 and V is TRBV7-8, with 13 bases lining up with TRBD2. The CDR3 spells CASSPLAGGYNEQFF. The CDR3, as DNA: TGTGCCAGCAGCCCACTAGCGGGAGGGTACAATGAGCAGTTCTTC. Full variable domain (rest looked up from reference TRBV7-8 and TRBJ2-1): GAGVSQSPRYKVAKRGQDVALRCDPISGHVSLFWYQQALGQGPEFLTYFQNEAQLDKSGLPSDRFFAERPEGSVSTLKIQRTQQEDSAVYLCASSPLAGGYNEQFFGPGTRLTVL.